Sequencing of this TCR beta chain was carried out in a study of T cell clonotyping in hematopoietic cell transplantation. Study-wide points: Recipient TCR diversity dropped after transplant; expanded clonotypes rose from day 30 to 180. Graft donor and pretransplant recipient Inverse Simpson Index values predicted broader posttransplant TCR diversity.

Some clones are missing from TCRdb's copy, which holds only in-frame ones; the method was immunoSEQ multiplex PCR. The data show approximately 22,000 clones, 85% to 90% seen once. In germline, CDR1 is GTSNPN, CDR2 SVGIG (reference sequence). The CDR3 extends over 12 amino acids. V was cut by 5 bases and J by 9 bases, with 14 bases left in between. Time point denoted: recipient sample about 28 days before transplant, after cytoreduction. Samples: about 28 days before transplant, then days 30, 100 and 180 after. Notes on this clone: As yet, its antigen is unknown.

The chain recombines TRBV30 with TRBJ1-5, with D tentatively TRBD1 (6 bases). The clonotype comes from a man between 18 and 35 years old with biphenotypic leukemia. Some clones in this sample may be carry-over from other donors' samples. Material: peripheral blood mononuclear cells, obtained before stem cell transplant. The CDR3: CAWARQGGPQHF. The CDR3 DNA reads as TGTGCCTGGGCGCGTCAAGGGGGGCCCCAGCATTTT. Using reference TRBV30 and TRBJ1-5 for the parts outside the CDR3, the full variable domain is SQTIHQWPATLVQPVGSPLSLECTVEGTSNPNLYWYRQAAGRGLQLLFYSVGIGQISSEVPQNLSASRPQDRQFILSSKKLLLSDSGFYLCAWARQGGPQHFGDGTRLSIL.